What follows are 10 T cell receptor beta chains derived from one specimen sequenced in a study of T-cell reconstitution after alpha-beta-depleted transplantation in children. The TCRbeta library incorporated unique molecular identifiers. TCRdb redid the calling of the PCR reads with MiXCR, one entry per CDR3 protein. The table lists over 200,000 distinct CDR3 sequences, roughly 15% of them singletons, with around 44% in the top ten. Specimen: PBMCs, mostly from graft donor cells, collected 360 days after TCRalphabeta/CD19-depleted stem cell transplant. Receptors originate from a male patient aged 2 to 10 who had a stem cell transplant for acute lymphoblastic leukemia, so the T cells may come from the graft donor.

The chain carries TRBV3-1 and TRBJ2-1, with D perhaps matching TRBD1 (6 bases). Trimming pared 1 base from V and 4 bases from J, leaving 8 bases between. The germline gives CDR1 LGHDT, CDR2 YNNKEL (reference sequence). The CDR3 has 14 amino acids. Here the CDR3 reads CASSQGTAYNEQFF. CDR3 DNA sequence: TGTGCCAGCAGCCAAGGGACAGCATACAATGAGCAGTTCTTC.

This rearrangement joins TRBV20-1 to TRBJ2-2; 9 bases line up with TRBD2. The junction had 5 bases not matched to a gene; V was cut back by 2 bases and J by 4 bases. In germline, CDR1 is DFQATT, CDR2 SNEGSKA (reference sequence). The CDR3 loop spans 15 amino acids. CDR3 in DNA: TGCAGTGCTAGATTTAGCGGGAGAGGCACCGGGGAGCTGTTTTTT. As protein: CSARFSGRGTGELFF.

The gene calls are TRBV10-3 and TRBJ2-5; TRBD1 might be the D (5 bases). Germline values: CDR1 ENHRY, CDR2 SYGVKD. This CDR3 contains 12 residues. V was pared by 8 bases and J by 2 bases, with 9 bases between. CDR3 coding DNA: TGTGCCATCGGGGCCGAACAAGAGACCCAGTACTTC. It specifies CAIGAEQETQYF.

CDR3 nucleotides: TGTGCCAGCAGCAAAGGGGACAGGGCCTACAATGAGCAGTTCTTC. Protein sequence: CASSKGDRAYNEQFF. The genes are TRBV21-1 and TRBJ2-1; the table calls TRBD1, which could not be checked here. TRBV21-1 is a pseudogene segment. The CDR3 is 15 amino acids.

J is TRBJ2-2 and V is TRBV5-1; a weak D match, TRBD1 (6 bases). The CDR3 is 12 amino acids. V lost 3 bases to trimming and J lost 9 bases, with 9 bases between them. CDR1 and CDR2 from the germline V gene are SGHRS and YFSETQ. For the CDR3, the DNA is TGCGCCAGCAGCTCGGACAGACGGGAGCTGTTTTTT. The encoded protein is CASSSDRRELFF.

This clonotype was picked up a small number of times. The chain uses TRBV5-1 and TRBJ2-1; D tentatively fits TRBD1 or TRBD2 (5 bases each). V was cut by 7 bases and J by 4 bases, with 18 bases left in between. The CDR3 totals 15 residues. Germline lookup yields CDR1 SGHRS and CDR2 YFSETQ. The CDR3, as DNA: TGCGCCAGCCGCCAAACCGGGACGGATTACAATGAGCAGTTCTTC. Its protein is CASRQTGTDYNEQFF.

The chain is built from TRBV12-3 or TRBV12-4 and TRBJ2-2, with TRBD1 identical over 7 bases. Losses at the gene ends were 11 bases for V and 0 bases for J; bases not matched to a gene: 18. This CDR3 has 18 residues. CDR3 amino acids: CAFSLVRSGTANTGELFF. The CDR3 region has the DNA TGTGCCTTCAGCCTGGTGCGCTCCGGGACAGCGAACACCGGGGAGCTGTTTTTT.

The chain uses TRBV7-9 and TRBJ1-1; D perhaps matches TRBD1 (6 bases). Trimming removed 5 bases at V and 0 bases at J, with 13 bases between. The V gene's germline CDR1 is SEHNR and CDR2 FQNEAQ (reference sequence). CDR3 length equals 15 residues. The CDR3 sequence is CASSASSGVNTEAFF. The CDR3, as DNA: TGTGCCAGCAGCGCGAGCTCAGGGGTGAACACTGAAGCTTTCTTT.

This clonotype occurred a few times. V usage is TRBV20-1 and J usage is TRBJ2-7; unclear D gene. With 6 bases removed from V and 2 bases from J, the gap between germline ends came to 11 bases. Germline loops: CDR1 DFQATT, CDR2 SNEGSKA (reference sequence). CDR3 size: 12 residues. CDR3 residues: CSARTGAYEQYF. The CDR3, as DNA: TGCAGTGCCCGGACGGGCGCCTACGAGCAGTACTTC.

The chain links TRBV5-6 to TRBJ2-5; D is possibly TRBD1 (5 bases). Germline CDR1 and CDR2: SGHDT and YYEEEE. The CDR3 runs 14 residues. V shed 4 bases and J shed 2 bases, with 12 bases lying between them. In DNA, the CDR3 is TGTGCCAGCAGCCAGGGCTCAAGGCAAGAGACCCAGTACTTC. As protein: CASSQGSRQETQYF.